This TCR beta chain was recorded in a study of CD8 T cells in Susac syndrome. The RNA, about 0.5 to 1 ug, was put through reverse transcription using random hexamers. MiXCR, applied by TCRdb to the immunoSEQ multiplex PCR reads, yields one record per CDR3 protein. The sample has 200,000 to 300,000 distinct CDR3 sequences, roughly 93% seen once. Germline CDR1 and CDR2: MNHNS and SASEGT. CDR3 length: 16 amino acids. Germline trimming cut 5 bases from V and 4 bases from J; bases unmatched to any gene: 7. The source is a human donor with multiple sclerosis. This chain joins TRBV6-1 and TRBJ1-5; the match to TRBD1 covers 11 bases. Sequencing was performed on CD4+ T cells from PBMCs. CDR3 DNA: TGTGCCAGCAGTAAATATGGGACAGGGGGTAATCAGCCCCAGCATTTT. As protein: CASSKYGTGGNQPQHF.